This T cell receptor (beta chain) was retrieved from a study of blood T cell repertoires in COVID-19 (dated by TCRdb to 2018 to 2021). Study-level background: The collaborator samples originated in the United States, Italy and Spain and spanned the acute and convalescent phases of COVID-19. The repertoires were released in a freely available public database meant as a resource for research on the immune response to SARS-CoV-2. Deeply sampled blood TCRbeta repertoires from subjects exposed to, actively infected with, or recovered from COVID-19 were included in the dataset. Where available, HLA class I and class II types were obtained from metadata supplied by the sample provider rather than from assay-based typing. A de-identified subject ID, COVID-19 status, age in years and sex were almost always included in the sample metadata. The samples were drawn from the first 160 participants of the ongoing ImmuneRACE study and from 1,254 subjects provided by 6 global collaborators. The material from the prospective study consisted of cDNA or gDNA derived from T cells, B-cell-depleted T cells, or PBMCs. Overall study results and their limits: The quantity of clinical and demographic metadata differed by source and by participant and was supplied without curation.

Concerning this clone: The target of this receptor is not known. There are no base qualities to consult, and no much larger clone falls within one base.

Germline trimming amounts to 6 bases on V and 4 bases on J, with 7 as the count of junction bases outside the gene matches. The CDR3 has 14 amino acids, counting the end cysteine and phenylalanine. The only DNA kept is the CDR3, 42 bases in frame from the first base. According to the germline V gene, CDR1 reads SQVTM and CDR2 reads ANQGSEA. Whole blood was collected in K2EDTA tubes by collaborating institutions according to the institutions' own protocols. For TCRbeta analysis, collaborators shipped samples as frozen whole blood, isolated PBMCs, or DNA extracted from either of those sample types. TCRbeta CDR3 regions were amplified from genomic DNA using the immunoSEQ Assay, a bias-controlled multiplex PCR. Turning to the authors' computational methods: Within the assay, amplification of reference gene primers was used to estimate how many nucleated cells each sample contained. To quantify the absolute abundance of each unique TCRbeta CDR3 rearrangement, sequence reads were collapsed and filtered. For each sample, productive Simpson clonality was calculated by taking the square root of Simpson's diversity index across productive rearrangements. Here the immuneACCESS table is served through TCRdb, limited to in-frame sequences with V and J called. Missing clones are a known gap in these copies; in checked studies unresolved V genes cover under half, and the rest lacks a known reason. For V, J and clone size, that table is used; D and trimming come from the DNA. Across this sample there are fewer than 70,000 clones, with around 77% seen only once. Of the sample, 3% to 3.5% is held by the ten largest clones.

The chain couples TRBV29-1 to TRBJ1-3; 9 central bases correspond to TRBD1. The sample comprised peripheral blood. This TCR was sampled from a man in his sixties with acute or convalescent COVID-19. The sequence in DNA is TGCAGCGTGGACGGGACAGGGCCAGGAAACACCATATATTTT. Translation gives CSVDGTGPGNTIYF.